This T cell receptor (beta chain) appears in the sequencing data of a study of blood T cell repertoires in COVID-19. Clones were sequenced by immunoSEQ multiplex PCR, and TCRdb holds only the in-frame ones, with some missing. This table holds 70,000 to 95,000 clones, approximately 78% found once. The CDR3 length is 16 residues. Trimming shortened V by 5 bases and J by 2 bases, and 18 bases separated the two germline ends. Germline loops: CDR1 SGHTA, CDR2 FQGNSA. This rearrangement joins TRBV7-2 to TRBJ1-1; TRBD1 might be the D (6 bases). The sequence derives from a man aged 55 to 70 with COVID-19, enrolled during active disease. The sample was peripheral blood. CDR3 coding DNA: TGTGCCAGCAGCCCTGCCGTGGGCAGGGGCAACACTGAAGCTTTCTTT. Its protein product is CASSPAVGRGNTEAFF.